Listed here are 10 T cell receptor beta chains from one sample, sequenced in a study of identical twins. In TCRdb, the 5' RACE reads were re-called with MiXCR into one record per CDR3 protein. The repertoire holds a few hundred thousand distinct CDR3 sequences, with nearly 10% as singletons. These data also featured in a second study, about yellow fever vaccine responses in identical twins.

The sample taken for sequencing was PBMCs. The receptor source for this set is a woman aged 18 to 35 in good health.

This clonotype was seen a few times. The CDR3 is CASSQGGGGRNYGYTF. DNA of the CDR3: TGCGCCAGCAGCCAAGGGGGTGGAGGGCGAAACTATGGCTACACCTTC. The rearrangement uses TRBV4-1 and TRBJ1-2; D unclear. Trimming took off 1 base at V and 2 bases at J, with 14 bases between the two ends. CDR3 length: 16 residues. Per germline, CDR1 MGHRA and CDR2 YSYEKL.

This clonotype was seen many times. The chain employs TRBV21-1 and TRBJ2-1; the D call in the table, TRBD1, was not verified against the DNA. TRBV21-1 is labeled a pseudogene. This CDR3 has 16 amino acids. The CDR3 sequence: CASSTPDRVSYNEQFF. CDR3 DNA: TGTGCCAGCAGCACTCCGGACAGGGTCTCCTACAATGAGCAGTTCTTC.

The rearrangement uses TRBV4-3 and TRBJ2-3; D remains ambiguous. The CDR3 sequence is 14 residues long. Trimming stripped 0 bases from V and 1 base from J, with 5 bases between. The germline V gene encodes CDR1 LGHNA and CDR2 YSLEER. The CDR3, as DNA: TGCGCCAGCAGCCAAGAGGTTGGCACAGATACGCAGTATTTT. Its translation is CASSQEVGTDTQYF.

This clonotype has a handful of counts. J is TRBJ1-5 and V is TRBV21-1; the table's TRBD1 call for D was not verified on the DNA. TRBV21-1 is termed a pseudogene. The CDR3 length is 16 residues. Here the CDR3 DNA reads TGTGCCAGCAGCAACCTGGGACGGCATAGCAATCAGCCCCAGCATTTT. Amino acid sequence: CASSNLGRHSNQPQHF.

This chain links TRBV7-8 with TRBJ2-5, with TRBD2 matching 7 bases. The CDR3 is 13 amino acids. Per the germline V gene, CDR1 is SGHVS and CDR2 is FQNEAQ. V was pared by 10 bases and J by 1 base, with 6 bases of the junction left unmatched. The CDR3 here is CATERDRQETQYF. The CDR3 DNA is TGTGCCACCGAGCGGGACCGCCAAGAGACCCAGTACTTC. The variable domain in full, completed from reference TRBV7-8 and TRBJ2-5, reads GAGVSQSPRYKVAKRGQDVALRCDPISGHVSLFWYQQALGQGPEFLTYFQNEAQLDKSGLPSDRFFAERPEGSVSTLKIQRTQQEDSAVYLCATERDRQETQYFGPGTRLLVL.

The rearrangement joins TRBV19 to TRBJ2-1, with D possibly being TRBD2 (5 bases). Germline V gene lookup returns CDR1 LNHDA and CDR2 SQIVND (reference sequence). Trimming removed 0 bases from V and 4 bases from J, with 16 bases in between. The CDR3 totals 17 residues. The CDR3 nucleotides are TGTGCCAGTAGTATAGATGCTGGAATAGGACTTTACAATGAGCAGTTCTTC. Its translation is CASSIDAGIGLYNEQFF. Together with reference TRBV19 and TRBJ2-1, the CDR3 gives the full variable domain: DGGITQSPKYLFRKEGQNVTLSCEQNLNHDAMYWYRQDPGQGLRLIYYSQIVNDFQKGDIAEGYSVSREKKESFPLTVTSAQKNPTAFYLCASSIDAGIGLYNEQFFGPGTRLTVL.

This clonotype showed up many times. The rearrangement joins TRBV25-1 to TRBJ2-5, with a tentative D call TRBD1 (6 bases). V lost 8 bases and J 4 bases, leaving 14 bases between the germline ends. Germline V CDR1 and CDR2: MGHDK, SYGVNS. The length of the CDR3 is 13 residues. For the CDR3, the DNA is TGTGCCAGCGGGAAACAGGGAATAGAGACCCAGTACTTC. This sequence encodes CASGKQGIETQYF.

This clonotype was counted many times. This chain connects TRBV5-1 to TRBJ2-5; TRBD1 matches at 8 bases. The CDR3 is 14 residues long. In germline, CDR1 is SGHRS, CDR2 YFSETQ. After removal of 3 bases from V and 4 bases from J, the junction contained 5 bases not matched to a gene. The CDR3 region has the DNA TGCGCCAGCAGCTCAAAGACAGGGGCAGAGACCCAGTACTTC. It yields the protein CASSSKTGAETQYF. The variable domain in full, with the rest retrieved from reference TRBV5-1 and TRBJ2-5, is KAGVTQTPRYLIKTRGQQVTLSCSPISGHRSVSWYQQTPGQGLQFLFEYFSETQRNKGNFPGRFSGRQFSNSRSEMNVSTLELGDSALYLCASSSKTGAETQYFGPGTRLLVL.

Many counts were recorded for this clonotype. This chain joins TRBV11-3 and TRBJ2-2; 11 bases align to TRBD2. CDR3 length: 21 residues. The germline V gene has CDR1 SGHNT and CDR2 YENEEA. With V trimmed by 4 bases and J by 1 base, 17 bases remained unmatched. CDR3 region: CASSSRPPLLAGGQNTGELFF. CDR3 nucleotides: TGTGCCAGCAGCTCCCGCCCCCCTCTTCTAGCGGGGGGTCAGAACACCGGGGAGCTGTTTTTT.

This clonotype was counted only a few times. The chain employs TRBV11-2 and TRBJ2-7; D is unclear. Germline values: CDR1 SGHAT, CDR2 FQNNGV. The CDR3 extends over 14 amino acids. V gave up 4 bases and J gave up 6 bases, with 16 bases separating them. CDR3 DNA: TGTGCCAGCAGCTCCTCCACAAGTCCGTCCGAGCAGTACTTC. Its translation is CASSSSTSPSEQYF.